Below, 4 T cell receptor beta chains from the same sample are listed, as sequenced in a study of T cells in Graves' hyperthyroidism and ophthalmopathy. Regions amplified from RNA transcripts were the TCR beta CDR3 regions. The HTBI primer set served for first-round RT-PCR of the TCR CDR3. TCRdb itself ran the multiplex PCR reads through MiXCR, one entry per CDR3 protein. Here the sample spans fewer than 550,000 distinct CDR3 sequences, approximately 24% being singletons. The sequenced material came from blood. These receptors were collected from a woman in her thirties with Graves' ophthalmopathy.

At least ten counts were recorded for this clonotype. This sequence joins TRBV7-2 and TRBJ2-7; 7 bases are a match to TRBD1. This CDR3 has 13 amino acids. Trimming removed 3 bases from V and 6 bases from J; junction bases left unmatched: 5. Germline loops: CDR1 SGHTA, CDR2 FQGNSA. Here the CDR3 reads CASSFLDRVEQYF. The CDR3 DNA reads as TGTGCCAGCAGCTTCTTAGACAGGGTCGAGCAGTACTTC.

This clonotype showed up just a few times. This chain joins TRBV6-1 and TRBJ1-3; D gene ambiguous. The V gene lost 1 base and the J gene lost 0 bases, with 16 bases spanning the gap. Germline V gene sequence: CDR1 MNHNS, CDR2 SASEGT. This CDR3 comprises 18 residues. The CDR3 region has the DNA TGTGCCAGCAGTGAAGGTGGCGGCCACTTAAACTCTGGAAACACCATATATTTT. The encoded protein is CASSEGGGHLNSGNTIYF.

In this sample, this clonotype turned up many times. V gene TRBV2 combines with J gene TRBJ2-5, with no clear D. The CDR3 loop spans 15 amino acids. V lost 3 bases and J lost 4, with 15 bases in between. Looked up from germline, CDR1 is SNHLY and CDR2 is FYNNEI. CDR3 nucleotide sequence: TGTGCCAGCAGTGACCTAGGGTCGGCAGGAGAGACCCAGTACTTC. Encoded protein: CASSDLGSAGETQYF. The whole variable domain, filled in from reference TRBV2 and TRBJ2-5, reads EPEVTQTPSHQVTQMGQEVILRCVPISNHLYFYWYRQILGQKVEFLVSFYNNEISEKSEIFDDQFSVERPDGSNFTLKIRSTKLEDSAMYFCASSDLGSAGETQYFGPGTRLLVL.

This clonotype was observed a few times. The J gene is TRBJ2-2, the V gene TRBV7-6; unclear D gene. Trimming took 2 bases from V and 3 from J, leaving 19 bases between them. The CDR3 has 18 residues. Germline CDR1 reads SGHVS; CDR2 reads FNYEAQ. CDR3: CASSLNPPETKDTGELFF. The CDR3 region has the DNA TGTGCCAGCAGCTTAAACCCCCCAGAGACAAAGGACACCGGGGAGCTGTTTTTT. The variable domain in full, with the rest retrieved from reference TRBV7-6 and TRBJ2-2, is GAGVSQSPRYKVTKRGQDVALRCDPISGHVSLYWYRQALGQGPEFLTYFNYEAQQDKSGLPNDRFSAERPEGSISTLTIQRTEQRDSAMYRCASSLNPPETKDTGELFFGEGSRLTVL.